This section outlines one T cell receptor (beta chain) sequence together with its context. It was with a sample-barcoded 5' primer and a J-beta primer mix that a second PCR of roughly 7 to 12 cycles was run. A tag from a template-switch adaptor with 12 random nucleotides marked each cDNA molecule. From the 5' RACE reads, TCRdb called clonotypes with MiXCR, one entry per CDR3 protein. Among about 1.4 million distinct CDR3 sequences listed, approximately 63% were seen once. The sample belongs to a study of blood T cells in healthy people across ages. V was shortened by 8 bases and J by 5 bases, with 18 bases between the two germline ends. CDR3 length equals 13 residues. CDR1 SQVTM and CDR2 ANQGSEA come from the germline V gene.

The sample was blood. The receptor was isolated from a man between 18 and 35 years old in good health. V gene TRBV29-1 combines with J gene TRBJ1-1, with D maybe TRBD1 (5 bases). CDR3 residues: CSTEVGLGTEAFF. The CDR3 region has the DNA TGCAGCACCGAAGTGGGGCTTGGGACTGAAGCTTTCTTT.